This T cell receptor (beta chain) came from a study of PD-1 blockade in classical Hodgkin lymphoma. Profiling relied on immunoSEQ multiplex PCR, and the TCRdb table lists in-frame clones only, not all of them. Here the sample spans some 96,000 clones, 80% to 90% being singletons. Germline V gives CDR1 SGHNT, CDR2 YENEEA. The J segment lost 4 bases and the V segment lost 5 bases, leaving 5 bases of the junction unmatched. The CDR3 runs 14 residues. Brentuximab vedotin exposure varied, and every patient relapsed after autologous stem cell transplantation. J is TRBJ2-1 and V is TRBV11-3; TRBD1 agrees at 7 bases. The sequences come from peripheral blood mononuclear cells (PBMCs), collected before the second cycle of nivolumab. The clonotype comes from a human donor with classical Hodgkin lymphoma. This chain's CDR3 is CASSQGQEYNEQFF. CDR3 bases: TGTGCCAGCAGCCAAGGACAGGAGTACAATGAGCAGTTCTTC.